This T cell receptor beta chain was identified in a study of neurological immune-mediated disorders. Preparation of the unsorted libraries drew on 2 million PBMCs stored at -80 C. Many counts were recorded for this clonotype. TCRdb ran MiXCR on the 5' RACE reads and lists one entry per CDR3 protein. There are about 62,000 distinct CDR3 sequences in the sample; around 4.8% occur only once, and around 3.4% lies in the top ten. This receptor was obtained from a woman between 50 and 59 years old with multiple sclerosis. The sample consisted of PBMCs.

CDR3 DNA: TGTGCCAGCAGCCGTCGGGACACCAGCACAGATACGCAGTATTTT. It specifies CASSRRDTSTDTQYF. The chain uses TRBV3-1 and TRBJ2-3; tentatively, D is TRBD1 (6 bases). Trimming took off 4 bases at V and 0 bases at J, with 11 bases between the two ends. The CDR3 has 15 residues. Germline CDR1 and CDR2: LGHDT and YNNKEL (reference sequence).